This passage covers 4 T cell receptor beta chains from one sample sequenced in a study of long-term antiretroviral therapy in people with HIV. Runs used v3.0 of the immunoSEQ assay and were done at survey level. This table comes from immunoSEQ multiplex PCR, and its TCRdb copy is limited to in-frame clones, with some not included. The data show 39,000 or so clones, roughly 82% seen once. Sequences were derived from unsorted PBMCs, sampled 0.6 years after starting antiretroviral therapy. These receptors were taken from a man between 18 and 29 years old with HIV.

The chain is built from TRBV27 and TRBJ2-6, with no clear D. V lost 6 bases to trimming and J lost 2 bases, with 14 bases between them. CDR1 and CDR2 (germline): MNHEY, SMNVEV (reference sequence). The CDR3 is made up of 16 amino acids. CDR3 loop: CASRPGGVAGANVLTF. Here the CDR3 DNA reads TGTGCCAGCAGACCCGGCGGAGTAGCTGGGGCCAACGTCCTGACTTTC. The variable domain in full, completed from reference TRBV27 and TRBJ2-6, reads EAQVTQNPRYLITVTGKKLTVTCSQNMNHEYMSWYRQDPGLGLRQIYYSMNVEVTDKGDVPEGYKVSRKEKRNFPLILESPSPNQTSLYFCASRPGGVAGANVLTFGAGSRLTVL.

The chain employs TRBV4-1 and TRBJ2-5; 12 bases map to TRBD2. This CDR3 comprises 15 residues. Germline values: CDR1 MGHRA, CDR2 YSYEKL. V shed 5 bases, J shed 5 bases, and the junction held 6 bases outside the gene matches. CDR3 region: CASSSSGRGGETQYF. The CDR3 DNA follows: TGCGCCAGCAGCTCTAGCGGGAGGGGGGGGGAGACCCAGTACTTC.

The CDR3 spells CATSRGGVVNEQYF. CDR3 nucleotide sequence: TGTGCCACCAGCAGAGGAGGGGTGGTGAACGAGCAGTACTTC. The chain is built from TRBV15 and TRBJ2-7; perhaps D is TRBD1 or TRBD2 (5 bases each). Trimming took 1 base from V and 5 from J, leaving 12 bases between them. This CDR3 comprises 14 residues. Germline lookup yields CDR1 LNHNV and CDR2 YYDKDF (reference sequence).

V is TRBV5-6 and J is TRBJ2-7; 8 bases fit TRBD1. The CDR3 is made up of 14 amino acids. Germline V gives CDR1 SGHDT, CDR2 YYEEEE. V lost 3 bases to trimming and J lost 3 bases; unmatched junction nucleotides: 5. The CDR3 sequence: CASSSRTGYYEQYF. As DNA, the CDR3 is TGTGCCAGCAGCTCCCGGACAGGGTACTACGAGCAGTACTTC. Together with reference TRBV5-6 and TRBJ2-7, the CDR3 gives the full variable domain: DAGVTQSPTHLIKTRGQQVTLRCSPKSGHDTVSWYQQALGQGPQFIFQYYEEEERQRGNFPDRFSGHQFPNYSSELNVNALLLGDSALYLCASSSRTGYYEQYFGPGTRLTVT.